The rows below give T cell receptor beta chains drawn from one sample of a study of CD8 T cells in Susac syndrome. TCRdb independently ran MiXCR on the immunoSEQ multiplex PCR reads; one entry per CDR3 protein. The sample consists of around 53,000 distinct CDR3 sequences, more than 85% of them appearing once. The source material was CD8+ T cells from PBMCs. The receptors come from a human donor with Susac syndrome. Both conserved end residues are part of each CDR3. D genes are given only for firm matches. Size is omitted from some rows. Given values are once, few, many or a class for expanded clones.

>TRBJ1-1|NA|TRBV6-5|NA
TGTGCCAGCACACGGGGAGAGGCCACTGAAGCTTTCTTT
CASTRGEATEAFF
>TRBJ1-2|once|TRBV27|NA
TGTGCCAGCAGAGGACTGCTAGACTATGGCTACACCTTC
CASRGLLDYGYTF
>TRBJ1-5|few|TRBV4-1|NA
TGCGCCAGCAGCCAAGATTTAACAGGCAATCAGCCCCAGCATTTT
CASSQDLTGNQPQHF
>TRBJ2-5|NA|TRBV4-3|NA
TGCGCCAGCAGCCAAGGGGGGACCCAGTACTTC
CASSQGGTQYF
>TRBJ2-4|NA|TRBV7-9|NA
TGTGCCAGCAGCTCCGAACTACGGACGGGGAAAAACATTCAGTACTTC
CASSSELRTGKNIQYF
>TRBJ1-2|NA|TRBV20-1|NA
TGCAGTGCTAGAGGGCCTATTGGCTACACCTTC
CSARGPIGYTF
>TRBJ1-2|NA|TRBV20-1|NA
TGCAGTGCTAGTCTTCGTAATTTTAACTATGGCTACACCTTC
CSASLRNFNYGYTF
>TRBJ2-6|NA|TRBV11-2|TRBD1
TGTGCCAGCAGAATTGTGGGCAGGGGGATGTCTGGGGCCAACGTCCTGACTTTC
CASRIVGRGMSGANVLTF
>TRBJ1-5|NA|TRBV2|NA
TGTGCCAGCAGCGGGGAGACCTTAGCGGGCAATCAGCCCCAGCATTTT
CASSGETLAGNQPQHF
>TRBJ1-1|NA|TRBV30|TRBD1
TGTGCCTGGAGTCCGACAGGGGGCACTGAAGCTTTCTTT
CAWSPTGGTEAFF
>TRBJ1-2|NA|TRBV12-3/TRBV12-4|NA
TGTGCCAGCAGTTTCCTTAACTATGGCTACACCTTC
CASSFLNYGYTF
>TRBJ2-3|once|TRBV12-3/TRBV12-4|NA
TGTGCCAGCAGGCCTGGGACGTTTCTTGGAGATACGCAGTATTTT
CASRPGTFLGDTQYF
>TRBJ2-5|NA|TRBV20-1|TRBD2
TGCAGTGCTCCCATAGCGGGGGGGCGGGAGACCCAGTACTTC
CSAPIAGGRETQYF
>TRBJ2-2|NA|TRBV30|NA
TGTGCCTGGAGTCTAGGAGGCGGGGAGCTGTTTTTT
CAWSLGGGELFF
>TRBJ1-5|NA|TRBV15|TRBD1
TGTGCCACCAGCATCGACAGGGGTAGCAATCAGCCCCAGCATTTT
CATSIDRGSNQPQHF
>TRBJ2-7|NA|TRBV29-1|TRBD1
TGCAGCGCCGGGGGACAGGGGAACTACGAGCAGTACTTC
CSAGGQGNYEQYF
>TRBJ2-2|NA|TRBV7-8|NA
TGTGCCAGCAGCCGTACCCGACCCCCGGTCGGGGAGCTGTTTTTT
CASSRTRPPVGELFF
>TRBJ2-2|NA|TRBV27|TRBD1
TGTGCCAGCAGCCTGGGACAGATGAACACCGGGGAGCTGTTTTTT
CASSLGQMNTGELFF
>TRBJ2-5|NA|TRBV6-1|NA
TGTGCCAGCAGTTCGTCCGGGCCCTCTGAGACCCAGTACTTC
CASSSSGPSETQYF
>TRBJ1-1|NA|TRBV18|NA
TGTGCCAGCTCGGATGAGACTGAAGCTTTCTTT
CASSDETEAFF